The 25 T cell receptor beta chains below all came from one sample that was sequenced in a study of T-cell memory formation after mild COVID-19. Via MiXCR, TCRdb re-called the 5' RACE reads, giving one row per CDR3 protein. The sample carries roughly 510,000 distinct CDR3 sequences, roughly 17% recorded once. Sequencing was carried out using PBMCs or a T cell subset sorted from them (not recorded which). The receptors originated from an adult woman who had mild COVID-19 (a few samples of this study predate the infection). Cell type and time point are not known.

This clonotype was found a few times. The V and J genes are TRBV5-5 and TRBJ1-5; D gene uncertain. V was pared by 0 bases and J by 6 bases, with 10 bases between. Germline assignment: CDR1 SGHKS and CDR2 YYEKEE (reference sequence). CDR3 length: 14 amino acids. In DNA, the CDR3 is TGTGCCAGCAGCTTGGCTTTGGGTACTCAGCCCCAGCATTTT. Protein product: CASSLALGTQPQHF.

The chain is built from TRBV11-2 and TRBJ2-2; 9 bases are a match to TRBD2. CDR3 length: 17 amino acids. V shed 3 bases, J shed 6 bases, and the junction held 11 bases outside the gene matches. Germline assignment: CDR1 SGHAT and CDR2 FQNNGV. The CDR3 sequence is CASSFFPGGGAAGELFF. CDR3 DNA sequence: TGTGCCAGCAGCTTCTTCCCCGGCGGGGGGGCCGCCGGGGAGCTGTTTTTT.

The sample holds many counts of this clonotype. The rearrangement links TRBV20-1 to TRBJ2-1; 9 bases agree with TRBD2. V trimming: 1 base; J trimming: 4 bases; junction bases outside the gene matches: 5. CDR3 length: 15 residues. CDR1 and CDR2 (germline): DFQATT, SNEGSKA (reference sequence). This chain's CDR3 is CSARVAAGGYNEQFF. CDR3 in DNA: TGCAGTGCTAGAGTTGCGGCGGGGGGGTACAATGAGCAGTTCTTC.

This clonotype turned up a few times. The CDR3 DNA reads as TGCAGTGCTGCTAGCGGGGCGAACACCGGGGAGCTGTTTTTT. Its protein is CSAASGANTGELFF. The chain uses TRBV20-1 and TRBJ2-2, with 9 bases matching TRBD2. Germline assignment: CDR1 DFQATT and CDR2 SNEGSKA (reference sequence). The CDR3 consists of 14 residues. V lost 5 bases and J lost 0; bases outside the gene matches: 1.

The chain has TRBV19 and TRBJ1-2; 8 bases align to TRBD1. Germline CDR1 reads LNHDA; CDR2 reads SQIVND (reference sequence). CDR3 length equals 14 residues. The junction had 6 bases not matched to a gene; V was cut back by 7 bases and J by 2 bases. The chain's CDR3 is CASIGQGINYGYTF. The CDR3 DNA sequence: TGTGCCAGTATCGGACAGGGAATAAACTATGGCTACACCTTC. Combining the CDR3 with reference TRBV19 and TRBJ1-2 gives the whole variable domain DGGITQSPKYLFRKEGQNVTLSCEQNLNHDAMYWYRQDPGQGLRLIYYSQIVNDFQKGDIAEGYSVSREKKESFPLTVTSAQKNPTAFYLCASIGQGINYGYTFGSGTRLTVV.

This chain connects TRBV5-1 to TRBJ2-3, with a tentative D call TRBD2 (6 bases). V was pared by 1 base and J by 2 bases, with 14 bases between. The germline gives CDR1 SGHRS, CDR2 YFSETQ. The CDR3 has 16 residues. CDR3: CASSLPVGDFTDTQYF. Written as DNA, the CDR3 is TGCGCCAGCAGCTTGCCGGTCGGGGACTTCACAGATACGCAGTATTTT.

In this sample, this clonotype turned up many times. The chain has TRBV7-9 and TRBJ2-1, with TRBD2 matching over 12 bases. The junction had 6 bases not matched to a gene; V was cut back by 3 bases and J by 6 bases. Germline V gives CDR1 SEHNR, CDR2 FQNEAQ (reference sequence). The CDR3 is 16 amino acids. The CDR3 bases are TGTGCCAGCAGCTTCCGACTAGCGGGAGTGGGCAATGAGCAGTTCTTC. This gives the protein CASSFRLAGVGNEQFF.

This clonotype has ten or more counts. This rearrangement joins TRBV7-9 to TRBJ1-2; 8 nucleotides align to TRBD1. CDR3 length: 12 residues. V lost 5 bases, J lost 7 bases, and 3 bases stayed unmatched. The germline V gene has CDR1 SEHNR and CDR2 FQNEAQ (reference sequence). DNA of the CDR3: TGTGCCAGCAGCCCAGGACAGGGTGGCTACACCTTC. The encoded protein is CASSPGQGGYTF.

The rearrangement joins TRBV7-2 to TRBJ2-7; D not certain. This CDR3 is built from 13 residues. The V gene lost 5 bases and the J gene lost 2 bases, with 10 bases spanning the gap. Germline loops: CDR1 SGHTA, CDR2 FQGNSA. CDR3 sequence reads: CASSPPGAYEQYF. The CDR3 DNA is TGTGCCAGCAGCCCCCCTGGGGCCTACGAGCAGTACTTC.

This clonotype has just a few counts. The gene calls are TRBV20-1 and TRBJ2-1; TRBD2 is a possible D gene (6 bases). Trimming pared 7 bases from V and 9 bases from J, leaving 25 bases between. CDR3 length: 15 residues. Germline V gene data show CDR1 as DFQATT and CDR2 as SNEGSKA (reference sequence). The CDR3 DNA is TGCAGTGTCCCCAAACGGGAGTTTGCGCACGCTGAGCAGTTCTTC. Amino acids: CSVPKREFAHAEQFF.

This clonotype has more than one count but fewer than ten. V is TRBV9 and J is TRBJ2-5; the D is unclear. Germline CDR1 is SGDLS and CDR2 is YYNGEE. With 0 bases removed from V and 4 bases from J, the gap between germline ends came to 10 bases. CDR3 length equals 14 residues. The CDR3 region is CASSVDWGSETQYF. The DNA for the CDR3 is TGTGCCAGCAGCGTAGACTGGGGATCAGAGACCCAGTACTTC.

This clonotype was picked up a small number of times. The chain employs TRBV6-1 and TRBJ1-1; D ambiguous. The CDR3 loop spans 14 amino acids. In germline, CDR1 is MNHNS, CDR2 SASEGT. V dropped 0 bases and J dropped 4 bases, with 9 bases sitting between them. This CDR3 reads CASSEASQRTEAFF. DNA of the CDR3: TGTGCCAGCAGTGAAGCGAGCCAGCGCACTGAAGCTTTCTTT.

The rearrangement links TRBV14 to TRBJ2-1, with D perhaps TRBD2 (5 bases). V was cut by 6 bases and J by 5 bases, with 17 bases left in between. The CDR3 totals 15 residues. Germline loops: CDR1 SGHDN, CDR2 FVKESK. CDR3 in DNA: TGTGCCAGCAGAATGTCAGCGGAGACCCACAATGAGCAGTTCTTC. It yields the protein CASRMSAETHNEQFF.

The table lists this clonotype with a few counts. This sequence joins TRBV6-1 and TRBJ1-2; D is unclear. The CDR3 runs 15 residues. Germline lookup yields CDR1 MNHNS and CDR2 SASEGT. The V gene lost 3 bases and the J gene lost 5 bases, with 16 bases spanning the gap. CDR3 region: CASSDDGVGRYGYTF. CDR3 DNA sequence: TGTGCCAGCAGTGACGATGGCGTGGGCCGGTATGGCTACACCTTC.

The V gene is TRBV2, the J gene TRBJ2-3; TRBD2 aligns across 9 bases. The V and J ends lost 1 base and 5 bases, in that order; junction bases with no gene match: 13. Germline loops: CDR1 SNHLY, CDR2 FYNNEI. CDR3 length: 18 residues. The CDR3 reads CASSEGRLAGSLRDTQYF. DNA of the CDR3: TGTGCCAGCAGTGAAGGAAGGCTAGCGGGGAGTTTAAGAGATACGCAGTATTTT. Full variable domain (outside the CDR3, taken from reference TRBV2 and TRBJ2-3): EPEVTQTPSHQVTQMGQEVILRCVPISNHLYFYWYRQILGQKVEFLVSFYNNEISEKSEIFDDQFSVERPDGSNFTLKIRSTKLEDSAMYFCASSEGRLAGSLRDTQYFGPGTRLTVL.

This clonotype was seen only a few times. The chain recombines TRBV7-9 with TRBJ1-1, with TRBD1 as a possible D gene (5 bases). Trimming stripped 3 bases from V and 5 bases from J, with 22 bases between. The V gene's germline CDR1 is SEHNR and CDR2 FQNEAQ (reference sequence). The CDR3 spans 17 residues. As DNA, the CDR3 is TGTGCCAGCAGCTTCAACCGGTGGGGGGGACCGGGGACTGAAGCTTTCTTT. This gives the protein CASSFNRWGGPGTEAFF.

This CDR3 is CASSYWTSSYNEQFF. The CDR3 nucleotides are TGTGCCAGCAGTTACTGGACTTCCTCCTACAATGAGCAGTTCTTC. The gene calls are TRBV27 and TRBJ2-1; D may be TRBD2 (5 bases). The V gene's germline CDR1 is MNHEY and CDR2 SMNVEV (reference sequence). Trimming cost V 4 bases and J 0 bases, with 10 bases left between them. The CDR3 runs 15 residues.

The rearrangement uses TRBV24-1 and TRBJ2-1; TRBD2 is a possible D gene (6 bases). Germline values: CDR1 KGHDR, CDR2 SFDVKD. The CDR3 length is 14 residues. V was shortened by 3 bases and J by 8 bases, with 13 bases between the two germline ends. The CDR3: CATSDPPSVHEQFF. The CDR3 region has the DNA TGTGCCACCAGTGATCCTCCTAGCGTCCATGAGCAGTTCTTC.

The rearrangement joins TRBV14 to TRBJ2-1; D perhaps matches TRBD1 (6 bases). Deletions cut 0 bases from V and 8 bases from J, with 14 bases between. There are 15 residues in the CDR3. The germline V gene encodes CDR1 SGHDN and CDR2 FVKESK. The CDR3 here is CASSQDLTGRDEQFF. CDR3 DNA: TGTGCCAGCAGCCAAGATCTCACAGGGCGGGATGAGCAGTTCTTC.

This chain links TRBV6-5 with TRBJ2-2, with 11 positions matching TRBD2. CDR1 is MNHEY, CDR2 SVGAGI, per germline. The CDR3 runs 21 residues. V shed 6 bases, J shed 0 bases, and the junction held 18 bases outside the gene matches. The CDR3 bases are TGTGCCAGCAGGGTACTAGCGGGAGCATTTCCGAGCCGGCCGAACACCGGGGAGCTGTTTTTT. It encodes CASRVLAGAFPSRPNTGELFF.

The chain recombines TRBV6-5 with TRBJ1-1; the D gene is possibly TRBD1 (5 bases). Germline V gene data show CDR1 as MNHEY and CDR2 as SVGAGI. Trimming took 5 bases from V and 1 from J, leaving 14 bases between them. The CDR3 extends over 15 amino acids. The CDR3 loop reads CASSLRAGKNTEAFF. The CDR3 bases are TGTGCCAGCAGTCTCAGGGCAGGGAAGAACACTGAAGCTTTCTTT.

This clonotype was counted only a few times. V gene TRBV7-9 combines with J gene TRBJ2-3, with D possibly being TRBD2 (5 bases). Germline V gene lookup returns CDR1 SEHNR and CDR2 FQNEAQ (reference sequence). The CDR3 length is 17 residues. V dropped 1 base and J dropped 2 bases, with 16 bases sitting between them. The CDR3 is CASSLDVRYGDTDTQYF. The CDR3 region has the DNA TGTGCCAGCAGCTTAGATGTGAGGTACGGGGACACAGATACGCAGTATTTT.

The rearrangement uses TRBV7-9 and TRBJ2-7; a weak D match, TRBD2 (5 bases). Germline V gene lookup returns CDR1 SEHNR and CDR2 FQNEAQ (reference sequence). Trimming removed 0 bases at V and 5 bases at J, with 14 bases between. The CDR3 sequence is 15 residues long. CDR3 DNA sequence: TGTGCCAGCAGCTTAGCGGGAGCAAGGTACAACGAGCAGTACTTC. This translates into CASSLAGARYNEQYF.

This clonotype was counted between two and nine times. The CDR3 DNA is TGTGCCAGCAGCAAAGCGCATAAGAGGTTTGGAAACACCATATATTTT. The encoded protein is CASSKAHKRFGNTIYF. The rearrangement joins TRBV21-1 to TRBJ1-3. TRBV21-1 is tagged as a pseudogene. The CDR3 is 16 residues long.

The chain has TRBV7-9 and TRBJ2-2; 8 nucleotides align to TRBD1. With V trimmed by 6 bases and J by 6 bases, 3 bases remained unmatched. Germline V gives CDR1 SEHNR, CDR2 FQNEAQ (reference sequence). The CDR3 totals 13 residues. The DNA for the CDR3 is TGTGCCAGCAGGCCAGGGGGCCCCGGGGAGCTGTTTTTT. Translating gives CASRPGGPGELFF. The full variable domain, completed using reference TRBV7-9 and TRBJ2-2, is DTGVSQNPRHKITKRGQNVTFRCDPISEHNRLYWYRQTLGQGPEFLTYFQNEAQLEKSRLLSDRFSAERPKGSFSTLEIQRTEQGDSAMYLCASRPGGPGELFFGEGSRLTVL.